The T cell receptor (beta chain) described here comes from a study of T cell changes during pregnancy in multiple sclerosis. V shed 0 bases, J shed 4 bases, and the junction held 7 bases outside the gene matches. This CDR3 is 16 amino acids long. Germline V gene lookup returns CDR1 SGHKS and CDR2 YYEKEE (reference sequence). Clones were read by immunoSEQ multiplex PCR, and TCRdb kept only the in-frame ones, dropping some. The repertoire holds 100,000 to 130,000 clones, with about 90% as singletons. The input for sequencing was peripheral blood, taken in the third trimester of pregnancy. This TCR came from a female donor in good health, enrolled as a control in a pregnancy study. The gene calls are TRBV5-5 and TRBJ2-1; TRBD1 matches 7 bases. CDR3 coding DNA: TGTGCCAGCAGCTTGGACGGGACAGCCGAATACAATGAGCAGTTCTTC. Protein product: CASSLDGTAEYNEQFF.